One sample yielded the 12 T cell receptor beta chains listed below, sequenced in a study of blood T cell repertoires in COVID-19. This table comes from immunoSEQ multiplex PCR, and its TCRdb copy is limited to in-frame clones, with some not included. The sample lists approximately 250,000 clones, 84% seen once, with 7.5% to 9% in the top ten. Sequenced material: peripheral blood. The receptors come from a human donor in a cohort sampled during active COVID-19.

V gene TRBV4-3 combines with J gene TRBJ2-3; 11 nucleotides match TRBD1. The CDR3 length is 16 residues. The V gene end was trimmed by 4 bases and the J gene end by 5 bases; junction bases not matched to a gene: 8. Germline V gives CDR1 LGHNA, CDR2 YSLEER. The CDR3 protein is CASSRTGTGGLDTQYF. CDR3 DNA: TGCGCCAGCAGCCGCACCGGGACAGGGGGATTAGATACGCAGTATTTT.

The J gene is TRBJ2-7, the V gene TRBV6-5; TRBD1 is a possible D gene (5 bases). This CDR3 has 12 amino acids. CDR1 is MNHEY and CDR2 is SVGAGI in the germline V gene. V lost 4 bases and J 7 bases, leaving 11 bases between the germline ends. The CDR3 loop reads CASSLPGLEQYF. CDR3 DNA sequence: TGTGCCAGCAGTTTACCAGGGTTGGAGCAGTACTTC.

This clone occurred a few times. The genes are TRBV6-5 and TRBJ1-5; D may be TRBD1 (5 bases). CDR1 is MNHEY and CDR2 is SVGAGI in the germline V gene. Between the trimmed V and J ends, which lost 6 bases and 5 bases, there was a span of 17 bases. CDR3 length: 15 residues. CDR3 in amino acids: CASSPPRAGDQPQHF. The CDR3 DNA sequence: TGTGCCAGCAGCCCACCACGGGCGGGGGATCAGCCCCAGCATTTT.

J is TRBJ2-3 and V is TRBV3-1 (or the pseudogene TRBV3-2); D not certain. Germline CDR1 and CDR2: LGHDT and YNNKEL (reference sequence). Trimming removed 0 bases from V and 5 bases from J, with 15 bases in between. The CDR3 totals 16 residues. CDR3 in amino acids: CASSQDRLARGDTQYF. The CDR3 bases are TGTGCCAGCAGCCAAGATAGATTGGCTAGAGGAGATACGCAGTATTTT.

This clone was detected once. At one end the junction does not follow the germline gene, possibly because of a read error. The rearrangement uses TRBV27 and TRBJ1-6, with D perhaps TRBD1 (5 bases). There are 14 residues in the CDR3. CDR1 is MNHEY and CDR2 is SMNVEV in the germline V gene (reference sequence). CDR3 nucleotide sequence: TGTGCCAGCAGGAGAACCGGGACTTCTTCACTCCTCCACTTT. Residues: CASRRTGTSSLLHF.

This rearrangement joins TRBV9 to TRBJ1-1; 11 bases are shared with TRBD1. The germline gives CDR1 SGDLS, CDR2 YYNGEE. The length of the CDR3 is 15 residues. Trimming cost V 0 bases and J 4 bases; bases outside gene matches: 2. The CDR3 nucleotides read TGTGCCAGCAGCGTAGGGACAGGGGGCTTCACTGAAGCTTTCTTT. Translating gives CASSVGTGGFTEAFF.

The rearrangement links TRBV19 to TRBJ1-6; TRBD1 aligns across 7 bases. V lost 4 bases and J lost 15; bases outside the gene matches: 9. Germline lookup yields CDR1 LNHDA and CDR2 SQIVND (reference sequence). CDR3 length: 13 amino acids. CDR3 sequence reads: CASSKVPGQSLHF. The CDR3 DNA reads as TGTGCCAGTAGTAAAGTCCCGGGACAGAGCCTCCACTTT.

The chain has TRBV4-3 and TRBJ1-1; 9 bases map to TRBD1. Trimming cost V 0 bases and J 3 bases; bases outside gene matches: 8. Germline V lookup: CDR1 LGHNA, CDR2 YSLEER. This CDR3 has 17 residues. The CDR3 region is CASSQDWGQGRDTEAFF. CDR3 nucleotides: TGCGCCAGCAGCCAAGATTGGGGACAGGGACGGGACACTGAAGCTTTCTTT.

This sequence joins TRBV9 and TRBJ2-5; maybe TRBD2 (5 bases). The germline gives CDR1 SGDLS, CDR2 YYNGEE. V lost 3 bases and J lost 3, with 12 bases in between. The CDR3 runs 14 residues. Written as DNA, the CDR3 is TGTGCCAGCAGCGGGTTGGGAGCCAAAGAGACCCAGTACTTC. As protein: CASSGLGAKETQYF.

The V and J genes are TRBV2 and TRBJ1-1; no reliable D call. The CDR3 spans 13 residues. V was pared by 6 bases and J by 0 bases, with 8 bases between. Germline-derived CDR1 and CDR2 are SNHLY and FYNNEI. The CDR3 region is CASSVGMNTEAFF. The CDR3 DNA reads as TGTGCCAGCAGCGTCGGGATGAACACTGAAGCTTTCTTT.

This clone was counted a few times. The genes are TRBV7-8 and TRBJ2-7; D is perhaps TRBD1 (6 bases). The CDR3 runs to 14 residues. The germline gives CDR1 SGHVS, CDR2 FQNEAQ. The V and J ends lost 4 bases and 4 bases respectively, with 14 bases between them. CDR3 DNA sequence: TGTGCCAGCAGCTCCTGGGGACAAAATTACGAGCAGTACTTC. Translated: CASSSWGQNYEQYF.

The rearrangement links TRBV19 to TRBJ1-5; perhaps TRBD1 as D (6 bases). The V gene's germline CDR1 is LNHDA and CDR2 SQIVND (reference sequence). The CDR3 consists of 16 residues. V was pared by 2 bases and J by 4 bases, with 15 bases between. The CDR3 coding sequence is TGTGCCAGTAGTATACTCCTTGGGACACAAAATCAGCCCCAGCATTTT. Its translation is CASSILLGTQNQPQHF.